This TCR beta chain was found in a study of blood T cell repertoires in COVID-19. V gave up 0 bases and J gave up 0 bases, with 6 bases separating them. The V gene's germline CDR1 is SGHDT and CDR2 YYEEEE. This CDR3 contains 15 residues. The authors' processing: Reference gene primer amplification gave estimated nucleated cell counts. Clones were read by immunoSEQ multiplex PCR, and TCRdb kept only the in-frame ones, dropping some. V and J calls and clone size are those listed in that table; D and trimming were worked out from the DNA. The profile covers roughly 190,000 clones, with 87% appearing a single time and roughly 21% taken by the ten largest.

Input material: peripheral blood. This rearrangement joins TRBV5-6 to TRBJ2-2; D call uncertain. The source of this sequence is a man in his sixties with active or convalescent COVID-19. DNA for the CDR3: TGTGCCAGCAGCTTGGGCAGCGCGAACACCGGGGAGCTGTTTTTT. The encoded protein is CASSLGSANTGELFF.